One sample yielded the 25 T cell receptor beta chains listed below, sequenced in a study of neoadjuvant anti-PD-1 for oral cavity cancer. Sequencing used immunoSEQ multiplex PCR; TCRdb keeps in-frame clones, though not all of them. The data show roughly 36,000 clones, over 30% seen once. Specified time point: after neoadjuvant nivolumab, at surgical resection. This specimen consisted of tumor tissue, obtained after nivolumab (anti-PD-1) treatment. All receptors come from a person between 40 and 85 years old with oral cavity squamous cell carcinoma.

The chain is built from TRBV5-1 and TRBJ2-1; the match to TRBD2 covers 9 bases. Germline assignment: CDR1 SGHRS and CDR2 YFSETQ. The CDR3 is 15 residues long. The junction had 10 bases not matched to a gene; V was cut back by 2 bases and J by 10 bases. As DNA, the CDR3 is TGCGCCAGCAGCTTCTATAATAGCGGGAGTGACGAGCAGTTCTTC. Amino acids: CASSFYNSGSDEQFF.

This clone was detected ten times or more. This sequence joins TRBV7-3 and TRBJ1-1, with a tentative D call TRBD1 (5 bases). V was cut by 5 bases and J by 4 bases, with 20 bases left in between. CDR3 length: 16 amino acids. Germline CDR1 SGHTA, CDR2 FQGTGA. The CDR3 region has the DNA TGTGCCAGCAGCCCCAGCGGGGTGGGGGGTAGCACTGAAGCTTTCTTT. Its protein product is CASSPSGVGGSTEAFF. The whole variable domain, remainder taken from reference TRBV7-3 and TRBJ1-1, is GAGVSQTPSNKVTEKGKYVELRCDPISGHTALYWYRQSLGQGPEFLIYFQGTGAADDSGLPNDRFFAVRPEGSVSTLKIQRTERGDSAVYLCASSPSGVGGSTEAFFGQGTRLTVV.

V gene TRBV19 combines with J gene TRBJ2-7; 10 positions match TRBD1. Germline CDR1 is LNHDA and CDR2 is SQIVND (reference sequence). The CDR3 contains 14 residues. V lost 3 bases and J lost 4; bases outside the gene matches: 3. CDR3 bases: TGTGCCAGTAGTATCCGGGACAGGGGTTACGAGCAGTACTTC. Translation: CASSIRDRGYEQYF.

This clone came up many times. The CDR3 DNA follows: TGTGCCAGCAGCTTGGGCGGGAGAGGATCCTACAATGAGCAGTTCTTC. This translates into CASSLGGRGSYNEQFF. The chain combines TRBV7-2 with TRBJ2-1; 7 nucleotides match TRBD2. With 3 bases clipped from V and 1 base from J, the junction kept 6 bases outside the gene matches. The CDR3 totals 16 residues. CDR1 and CDR2 from the germline V gene are SGHTA and FQGNSA.

This clone was detected ten times or more. The rearrangement uses TRBV7-6 and TRBJ2-5; TRBD1 might be the D (5 bases). The CDR3 runs 15 residues. The V and J ends lost 6 bases and 4 bases respectively, with 18 bases between them. CDR1 SGHVS and CDR2 FNYEAQ come from the germline V gene. The CDR3 spells CASRKGPSRGETQYF. CDR3 coding DNA: TGTGCCAGCAGAAAGGGGCCCTCTAGGGGAGAGACCCAGTACTTC.

V is TRBV6-6 and J is TRBJ2-6, with unresolved D. The germline V and J ends were trimmed by 2 bases and 1 base, with 6 bases remaining between them. Germline V CDR1 and CDR2: MNHNY, SVGAGI (reference sequence). There are 15 residues in the CDR3. Written as DNA, the CDR3 is TGTGCCAGCAGTTACGACTGGTCTGGGGCCAACGTCCTGACTTTC. This sequence encodes CASSYDWSGANVLTF.

This clone was seen repeatedly, ten times or more. This rearrangement joins TRBV27 to TRBJ2-7; D is perhaps TRBD2 (7 bases). The CDR3 length is 15 residues. Germline CDR1 and CDR2: MNHEY and SMNVEV (reference sequence). V was cut by 6 bases and J by 5 bases, with 20 bases left in between. The CDR3 sequence: CASRPLGGRSNEQYF. CDR3 nucleotide sequence: TGTGCCAGCAGGCCCCTCGGGGGGCGATCGAACGAGCAGTACTTC.

This chain connects TRBV7-2 to TRBJ1-1; the D gene is possibly TRBD1 (5 bases). Germline V lookup: CDR1 SGHTA, CDR2 FQGNSA. Trimming pared 5 bases from V and 0 bases from J, leaving 7 bases between. CDR3 size: 13 residues. The CDR3 DNA reads as TGTGCCAGCAGCCGAGGGGTGAACACTGAAGCTTTCTTT. Encoded protein: CASSRGVNTEAFF.

This clone turned up a few times. This chain joins TRBV5-8 and TRBJ1-5; D remains unclear. This CDR3 spans 16 amino acids. The germline V and J ends were trimmed by 4 bases and 5 bases, with 19 bases remaining between them. CDR1 and CDR2 (germline): SGHTS, YDEGEE. The CDR3 DNA reads as TGTGCCAGCAGCCCCCTGATAGGCAACGAGTATCAGCCCCAGCATTTT. This sequence encodes CASSPLIGNEYQPQHF. The variable domain in full, completed from reference TRBV5-8 and TRBJ1-5, reads EAGVTQSPTHLIKTRGQQATLRCSPISGHTSVYWYQQALGLGLQFLLWYDEGEERNRGNFPPRFSGRQFPNYSSELNVNALELEDSALYLCASSPLIGNEYQPQHFGDGTRLSIL.

In its sample, this clone ranks as medium-sized. The genes are TRBV6-4 and TRBJ2-1; D is ambiguous. CDR1 MRHNA and CDR2 SNTAGT come from the germline V gene. The CDR3 runs 14 residues. Trimming pared 4 bases from V and 9 bases from J, leaving 16 bases between. In DNA form, the CDR3 reads TGTGCCAGCAGTGGCGTATCTGGTCCTAGTGAGCAGTTCTTC. The encoded protein is CASSGVSGPSEQFF.

This clone was observed at least ten times. The chain employs TRBV25-1 and TRBJ2-7, with 8 bases lining up with TRBD1. The CDR3 runs to 14 residues. Germline V CDR1 and CDR2: MGHDK, SYGVNS. Unmatched junction bases numbered 8, after V lost 4 bases and J lost 6 bases. CDR3 DNA sequence: TGTGCCAGCAGTGGGGCAGGGGGCCACGGCGAGCAGTACTTC. Its protein product is CASSGAGGHGEQYF.

The chain carries TRBV4-2 and TRBJ1-4; D is possibly TRBD1 (6 bases). Germline V gene data show CDR1 as LGHNA and CDR2 as YNFKEQ. This CDR3 comprises 16 residues. V lost 0 bases to trimming and J lost 8 bases, with 16 bases between them. DNA for the CDR3: TGTGCCAGCAGCCAAGATACCGGACAGAAGAAGGAAAAACTGTTTTTT. It specifies CASSQDTGQKKEKLFF.

J is TRBJ1-1 and V is TRBV13, with 7 bases fitting TRBD1. Per germline, CDR1 PRHDT and CDR2 FYEKMQ (reference sequence). This CDR3 has 15 amino acids. J was trimmed by 4 bases and V by 3 bases; bases with no gene match: 8. This CDR3 is CASSLTGQSGTEAFF. In nucleotides, the CDR3 is TGTGCCAGCAGCTTGACGGGACAGAGCGGCACTGAAGCTTTCTTT.

The chain carries TRBV19 and TRBJ2-7; D remains unclear. This CDR3 is built from 13 residues. Between the trimmed V and J ends, which lost 3 bases and 3 bases, there was a span of 9 bases. Germline CDR1 and CDR2: LNHDA and SQIVND (reference sequence). The CDR3 protein is CASSIVSGYEQYF. CDR3 coding DNA: TGTGCCAGTAGTATTGTCTCGGGCTACGAGCAGTACTTC.

This clone has at least ten counts. The CDR3 region is CASRGQGDTDTQYF. The CDR3 nucleotides read TGTGCCAGCAGGGGACAGGGTGACACAGATACGCAGTATTTT. The V gene is TRBV6-4, the J gene TRBJ2-3, with 9 bases identical to TRBD1. The CDR3 contains 14 residues. CDR1 and CDR2 (germline): MRHNA, SNTAGT. V shed 6 bases, J shed 2 bases, and the junction held 3 bases outside the gene matches.

In this sample, this clone turned up a few times. The V and J genes are TRBV7-9 and TRBJ2-3; 10 nucleotides agree with TRBD2. V trimming: 2 bases; J trimming: 3 bases; junction bases outside the gene matches: 5. The germline CDR1 and CDR2 sequences are SEHNR and FQNEAQ (reference sequence). CDR3 length: 16 residues. CDR3 nucleotides: TGTGCCAGCAGCTTACCAAGCGGGAGGGCGACAGATACGCAGTATTTT. Translation gives CASSLPSGRATDTQYF.

In its sample, this clone was seen a few times. J is TRBJ2-3 and V is TRBV28; 9 bases line up with TRBD2. The V gene's germline CDR1 is MDHEN and CDR2 SYDVKM. The CDR3 has 14 amino acids. J gave up 4 bases and V 8 bases, and 7 bases lay outside the gene matches. The CDR3 spells CASLEGGRADTQYF. CDR3 nucleotides: TGTGCCAGCTTGGAAGGCGGGAGGGCAGATACGCAGTATTTT.

This clone was seen a few times. The chain has TRBV10-3 and TRBJ2-7, with 7 bases aligning to TRBD1. The length of the CDR3 is 14 residues. Germline lookup yields CDR1 ENHRY and CDR2 SYGVKD. The trim removed 1 base at V and 0 bases at J, leaving 0 bases unmatched. CDR3 sequence: CAISEWTGSYEQYF. The CDR3 nucleotides are TGTGCCATCAGTGAGTGGACAGGCTCCTACGAGCAGTACTTC.

The rearrangement uses TRBV18 and TRBJ2-3, with D perhaps given as TRBD1 or TRBD2 (6 bases each). The CDR3 extends over 14 amino acids. Germline lookup yields CDR1 KGHSH and CDR2 LQKENI. Trimming left V 3 bases short and J 6 bases short, with 13 bases between. CDR3 amino acids: CASSPDYQGDTQYF. The CDR3, as DNA: TGTGCCAGCTCACCGGACTACCAGGGGGATACGCAGTATTTT. Based on the CDR3 plus reference TRBV18 and TRBJ2-3, the full variable domain is NAGVMQNPRHLVRRRGQEARLRCSPMKGHSHVYWYRQLPEEGLKFMVYLQKENIIDESGMPKERFSAEFPKEGPSILRIQQVVRGDSAAYFCASSPDYQGDTQYFGPGTRLTVL.

The V call is TRBV11-2, the J call TRBJ2-7; TRBD1 matches at 8 bases. The germline CDR1 and CDR2 sequences are SGHAT and FQNNGV. The CDR3 is made up of 16 amino acids. Trimming took 5 bases from V and 7 from J; bases not matched to a gene: 16. This CDR3 is CASSHIRGQGPGEQYF. The CDR3 bases are TGTGCCAGCAGCCATATCCGCGGACAGGGCCCAGGGGAGCAGTACTTC. Together with reference TRBV11-2 and TRBJ2-7, the CDR3 gives the full variable domain: EAGVAQSPRYKIIEKRQSVAFWCNPISGHATLYWYQQILGQGPKLLIQFQNNGVVDDSQLPKDRFSAERLKGVDSTLKIQPAKLEDSAVYLCASSHIRGQGPGEQYFGPGTRLTVT.

The chain recombines TRBV6-5 with TRBJ1-1; D is possibly TRBD1 (6 bases). Trimming took off 8 bases at V and 1 base at J, with 17 bases between the two ends. Germline-derived CDR1 and CDR2 are MNHEY and SVGAGI. The CDR3 length is 15 residues. The CDR3 here is CASSDRGRGNTEAFF. Written as DNA, the CDR3 is TGTGCCAGCTCGGACCGGGGCAGGGGGAACACTGAAGCTTTCTTT.

This rearrangement joins TRBV10-2 to TRBJ1-1; D is undetermined. The CDR3 is made up of 14 amino acids. V lost 6 bases and J 0 bases, leaving 11 bases between the germline ends. Per the germline V gene, CDR1 is WSHSY and CDR2 is SAAADI. CDR3 DNA sequence: TGCGCCAGCAGGGGCACAGTATTGAACACTGAAGCTTTCTTT. Its translation is CASRGTVLNTEAFF.

V gene TRBV29-1 combines with J gene TRBJ1-2, with 7 nucleotides matching TRBD1. The CDR3 is made up of 13 amino acids. With V trimmed by 4 bases and J by 5 bases, 7 bases remained unmatched. From germline, CDR1 is SQVTM and CDR2 ANQGSEA. CDR3 loop: CSVVLGQVYGYTF. The CDR3, as DNA: TGCAGCGTTGTTCTCGGACAGGTGTATGGCTACACCTTC.

There are many counts of this clone. The chain recombines TRBV7-9 with TRBJ2-7; 7 bases are a match to TRBD1. Per germline, CDR1 SEHNR and CDR2 FQNEAQ (reference sequence). This CDR3 region has 12 residues. Trimming cost V 5 bases and J 7 bases; bases outside gene matches: 5. CDR3 in amino acids: CASSETGLEQYF. In nucleotides, the CDR3 is TGTGCCAGCAGCGAGACAGGGCTTGAGCAGTACTTC.

This clone has more than one count but fewer than ten. J is TRBJ2-1 and V is TRBV11-2, with TRBD2 identical over 8 bases. This CDR3 spans 15 amino acids. Germline V CDR1 and CDR2: SGHAT, FQNNGV. The trim removed 7 bases at V and 5 bases at J, leaving 10 bases unmatched. CDR3 amino acids: CASTPSRGGHNEQFF. The CDR3 bases are TGTGCCAGCACCCCCAGCCGGGGGGGACACAATGAGCAGTTCTTC. The full variable domain, rest sourced from reference TRBV11-2 and TRBJ2-1, is EAGVAQSPRYKIIEKRQSVAFWCNPISGHATLYWYQQILGQGPKLLIQFQNNGVVDDSQLPKDRFSAERLKGVDSTLKIQPAKLEDSAVYLCASTPSRGGHNEQFFGPGTRLTVL.